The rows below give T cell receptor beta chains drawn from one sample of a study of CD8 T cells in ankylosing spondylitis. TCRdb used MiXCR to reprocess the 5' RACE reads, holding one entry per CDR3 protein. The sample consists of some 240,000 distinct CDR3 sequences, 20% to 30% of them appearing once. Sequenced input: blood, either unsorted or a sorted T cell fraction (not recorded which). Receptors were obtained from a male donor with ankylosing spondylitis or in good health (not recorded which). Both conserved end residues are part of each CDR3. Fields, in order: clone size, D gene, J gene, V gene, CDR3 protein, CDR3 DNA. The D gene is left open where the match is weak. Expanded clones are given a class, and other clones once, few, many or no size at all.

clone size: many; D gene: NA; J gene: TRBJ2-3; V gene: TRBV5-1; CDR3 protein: CASSFRGLDTQYF; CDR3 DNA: TGCGCCAGCAGCTTCAGGGGTTTGGATACGCAGTATTTT
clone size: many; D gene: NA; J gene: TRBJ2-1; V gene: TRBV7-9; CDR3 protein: CASSSPPVEEQFF; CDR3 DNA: TGTGCCAGCAGCTCCCCTCCTGTGGAAGAGCAGTTCTTC
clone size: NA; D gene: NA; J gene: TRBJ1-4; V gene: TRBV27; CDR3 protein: CASSSYATNEKLFF; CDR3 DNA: TGTGCCAGCAGTTCCTACGCAACTAATGAAAAACTGTTTTTT
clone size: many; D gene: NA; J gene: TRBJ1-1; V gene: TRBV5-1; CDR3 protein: CASSLAEGERAFF; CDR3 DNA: TGCGCCAGCAGCTTGGCCGAAGGGGAGAGAGCTTTCTTT
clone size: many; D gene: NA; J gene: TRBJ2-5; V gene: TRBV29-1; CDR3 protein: CSVGRGGTQYF; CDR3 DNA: TGCAGCGTCGGACGCGGCGGGACCCAGTACTTC
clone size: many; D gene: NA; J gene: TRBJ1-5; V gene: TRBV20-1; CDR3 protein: CSARDFGGGQPQHF; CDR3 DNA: TGCAGTGCTAGAGATTTCGGGGGTGGTCAGCCCCAGCATTTT
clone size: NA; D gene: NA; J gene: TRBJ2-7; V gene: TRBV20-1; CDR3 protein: CSARARGYEQYF; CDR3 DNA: TGCAGTGCTAGAGCCCGAGGCTACGAGCAGTACTTC
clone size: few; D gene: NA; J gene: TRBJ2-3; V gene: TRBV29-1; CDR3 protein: CSVMNRARTDTQYF; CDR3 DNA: TGCAGCGTAATGAACAGGGCTCGAACAGATACGCAGTATTTT
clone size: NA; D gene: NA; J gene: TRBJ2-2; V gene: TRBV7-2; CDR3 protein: CASSRSRNTGELFF; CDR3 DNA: TGTGCCAGCAGCCGGTCGCGAAACACCGGGGAGCTGTTTTTT
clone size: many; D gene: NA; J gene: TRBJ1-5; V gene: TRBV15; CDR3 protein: CATSRDLSSNQPQHF; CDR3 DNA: TGTGCCACCAGCAGAGATCTAAGCAGCAATCAGCCCCAGCATTTT
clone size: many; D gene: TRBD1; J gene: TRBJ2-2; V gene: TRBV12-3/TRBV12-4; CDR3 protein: CASSRQGPNTGELFF; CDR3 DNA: TGTGCCAGCAGCCGACAGGGACCGAACACCGGGGAGCTGTTTTTT
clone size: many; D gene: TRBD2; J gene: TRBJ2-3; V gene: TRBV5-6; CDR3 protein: CASSFGLGTDTQYF; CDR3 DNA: TGTGCCAGCAGCTTCGGACTAGGCACAGATACGCAGTATTTT
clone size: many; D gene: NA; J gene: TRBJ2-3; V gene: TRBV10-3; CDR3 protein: CAISDGGLADTQYF; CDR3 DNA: TGTGCCATCAGTGATGGTGGCCTCGCAGATACGCAGTATTTT
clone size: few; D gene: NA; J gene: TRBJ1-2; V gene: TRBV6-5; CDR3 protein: CASSYSTFYGYTF; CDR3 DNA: TGTGCCAGCAGTTACTCGACCTTTTATGGCTACACCTTC
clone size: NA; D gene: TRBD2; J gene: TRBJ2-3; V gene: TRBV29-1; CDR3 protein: CSVERVGQLAGPAGDTQYF; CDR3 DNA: TGCAGCGTTGAGAGGGTTGGCCAGCTAGCGGGACCCGCGGGAGATACGCAGTATTTT
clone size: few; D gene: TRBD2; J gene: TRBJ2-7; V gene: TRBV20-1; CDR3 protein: CSPRGRGGSYEQYF; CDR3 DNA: TGCAGTCCGAGAGGGAGGGGCGGCTCCTACGAGCAGTACTTC